The text below deals with one T cell receptor (beta chain). Alongside a J-beta primer mix, a sample-barcoded 5' primer served in a second PCR lasting about 7 to 11 cycles. Using its own MiXCR run on the 5' RACE reads, TCRdb lists one record per CDR3 protein. The table lists hundreds of thousands of distinct CDR3 sequences, 53% of them singletons. This sample is drawn from a study of blood T cells in healthy people across ages. On the study more broadly: The template switching approach captured approximately one barcoded beta molecule for every two T cells.

In germline, CDR1 is MDHEN, CDR2 SYDVKM. The CDR3 sequence is 15 residues long. Trimming took off 4 bases at V and 5 bases at J, with 18 bases between the two ends. The TCR originated in an older man in good health. Sequenced: blood. The V gene is TRBV28, the J gene TRBJ2-7; D possibly matches TRBD1 or TRBD2 (7 bases each). CDR3 region: CASSSQQGRVDEQYF. The CDR3 nucleotides read TGTGCCAGCAGTTCCCAACAGGGGAGGGTGGACGAGCAGTACTTC.